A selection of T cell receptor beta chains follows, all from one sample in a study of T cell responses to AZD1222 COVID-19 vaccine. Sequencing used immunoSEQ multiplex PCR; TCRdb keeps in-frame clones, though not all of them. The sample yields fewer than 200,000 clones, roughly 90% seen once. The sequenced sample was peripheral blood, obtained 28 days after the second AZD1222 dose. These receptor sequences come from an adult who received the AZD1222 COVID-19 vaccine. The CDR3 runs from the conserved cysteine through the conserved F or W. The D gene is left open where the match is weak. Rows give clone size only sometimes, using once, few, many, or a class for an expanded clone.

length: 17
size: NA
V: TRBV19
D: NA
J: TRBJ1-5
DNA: TGTGCCAGTAGTGTCCTCACGGGGTCGGGTCTGGGACAGCCCCAGCATTTT
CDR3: CASSVLTGSGLGQPQHF

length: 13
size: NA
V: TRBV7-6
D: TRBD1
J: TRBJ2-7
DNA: TGTGCCAGCAGCTGGGACAGCTCCTACGAGCAGTACTTC
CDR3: CASSWDSSYEQYF

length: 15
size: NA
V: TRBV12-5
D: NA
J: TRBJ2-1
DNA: TGTGCTAGTGGTTTGGGGCAGGGGTTCTACAATGAGCAGTTCTTC
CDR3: CASGLGQGFYNEQFF

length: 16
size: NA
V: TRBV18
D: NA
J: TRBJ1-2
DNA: TGTGCCAGCTCACCACAGTTCACCTCTTCCAACTATGGCTACACCTTC
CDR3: CASSPQFTSSNYGYTF

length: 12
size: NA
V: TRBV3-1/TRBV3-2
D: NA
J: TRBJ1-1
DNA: TGTGCCAGCAGCGATCGACAGGCTGAAGCTTTCTTT
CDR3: CASSDRQAEAFF

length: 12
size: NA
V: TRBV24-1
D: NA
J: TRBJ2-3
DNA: TGTGCCACCAGTGTTGACGGGTCAACGCAGTATTTT
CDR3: CATSVDGSTQYF

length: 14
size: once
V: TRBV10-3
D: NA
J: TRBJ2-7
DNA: TGTGCCATCAGTGATAAGGGCGAGGAATACGAGCAGTACTTC
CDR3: CAISDKGEEYEQYF

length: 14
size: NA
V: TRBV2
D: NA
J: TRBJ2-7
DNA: TGTGCCAGCAGTGAGACAGAAATTAATTACGAGCAGTACTTC
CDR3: CASSETEINYEQYF

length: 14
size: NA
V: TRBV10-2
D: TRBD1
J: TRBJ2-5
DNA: TGCGCCAGCATTCCGGGACAGGGTTTAGAGACCCAGTACTTC
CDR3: CASIPGQGLETQYF

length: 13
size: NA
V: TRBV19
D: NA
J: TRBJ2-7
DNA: TGTGCCAGTAGTCCCTGGGGGGACTACGAGCAGTACTTC
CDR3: CASSPWGDYEQYF

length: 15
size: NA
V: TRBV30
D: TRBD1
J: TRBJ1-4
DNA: TGTGCCTGGAGTGTAAAGGGGGCAGCTAATGAAAAACTGTTTTTT
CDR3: CAWSVKGAANEKLFF

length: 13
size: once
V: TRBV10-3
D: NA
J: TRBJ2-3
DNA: TGTGCCATCAGTGAACCTGCCCAAGATACGCAGTATTTT
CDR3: CAISEPAQDTQYF

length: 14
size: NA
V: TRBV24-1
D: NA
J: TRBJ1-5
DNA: TGTGCCACCAGTGATGCCGGGAACAATCAGCCCCAGCATTTT
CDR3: CATSDAGNNQPQHF

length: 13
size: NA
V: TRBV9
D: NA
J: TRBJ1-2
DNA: TGTGCCAGCAGCGTAGTATCCGGGTATGGCTACACCTTC
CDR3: CASSVVSGYGYTF

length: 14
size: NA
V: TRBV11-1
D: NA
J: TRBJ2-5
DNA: TGTGCCAGCACAGGGGGGATCGACGGAGAGACCCAGTACTTC
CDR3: CASTGGIDGETQYF

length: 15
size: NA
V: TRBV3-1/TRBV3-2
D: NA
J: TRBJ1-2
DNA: TGTGCCAGCAGCCCGCTCGCCCGGGCTAACTATGGCTACACCTTC
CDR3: CASSPLARANYGYTF

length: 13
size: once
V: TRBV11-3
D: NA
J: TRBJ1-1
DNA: TGTGCCAGCAGCTCGGGTCCAGACACTGAAGCTTTCTTT
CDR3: CASSSGPDTEAFF

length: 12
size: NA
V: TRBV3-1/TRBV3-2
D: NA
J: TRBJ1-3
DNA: TGTGCCAGCAGCCAAGGTGGAAACACCATATATTTT
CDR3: CASSQGGNTIYF

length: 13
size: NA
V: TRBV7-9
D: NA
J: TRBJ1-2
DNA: TGTGCCAGCAGCTTAGTGGCTTCCTATGGCTACACCTTC
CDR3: CASSLVASYGYTF

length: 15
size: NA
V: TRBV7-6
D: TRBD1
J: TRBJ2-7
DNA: TGTGCCAGCAGCTCTAGGACAGGGCCCCCCTACGAGCAGTACTTC
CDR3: CASSSRTGPPYEQYF

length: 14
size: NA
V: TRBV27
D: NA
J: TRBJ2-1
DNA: TGTGCCAGCAGTCCACAGAAATTTTACAATGAGCAGTTCTTC
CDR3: CASSPQKFYNEQFF

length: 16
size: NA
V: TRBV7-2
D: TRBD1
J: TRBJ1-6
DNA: TGTGCCAGCAGCTTCGGACAGGGGGTTTATAATTCACCCCTCCACTTT
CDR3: CASSFGQGVYNSPLHF

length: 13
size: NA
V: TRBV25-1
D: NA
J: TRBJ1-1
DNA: TGTGCCAGCAGCAGGGGCCGAGGGACTGAAGCTTTCTTT
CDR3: CASSRGRGTEAFF

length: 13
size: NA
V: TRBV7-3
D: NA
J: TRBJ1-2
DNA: TGTGCCAGCAGCCCGGACGCGGACTATGGCTACACCTTC
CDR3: CASSPDADYGYTF

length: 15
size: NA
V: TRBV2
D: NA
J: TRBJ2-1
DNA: TGTGCCAGCACGAGGGCCCCGGGCTCCTACAATGAGCAGTTCTTC
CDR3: CASTRAPGSYNEQFF

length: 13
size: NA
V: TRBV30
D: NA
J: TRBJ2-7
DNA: TGTGCCTGGCTTTCCCAGGGGTACAACGAGCAGTACTTC
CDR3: CAWLSQGYNEQYF

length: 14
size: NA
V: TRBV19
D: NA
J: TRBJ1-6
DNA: TGTGCCAGTAGTATAGAGGGACCGTATTCACCCCTCCACTTT
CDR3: CASSIEGPYSPLHF

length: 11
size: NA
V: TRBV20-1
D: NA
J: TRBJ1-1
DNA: TGCAGTGCTAGTCGTCACCCTGAAGCTTTCTTT
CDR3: CSASRHPEAFF

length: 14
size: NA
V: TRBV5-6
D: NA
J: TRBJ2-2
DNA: TGTGCCAGCAGCTTGAGCCAGCACACCGGGGAGCTGTTTTTT
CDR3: CASSLSQHTGELFF

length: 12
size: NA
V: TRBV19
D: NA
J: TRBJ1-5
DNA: TGTGCCAGTAGTATCGAGGGACGTCCCCAGCATTTT
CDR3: CASSIEGRPQHF

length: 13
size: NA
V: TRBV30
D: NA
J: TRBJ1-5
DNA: TGTGCCTGGTCCCAGGGCGTATGGGAGCCCCAGCATTTT
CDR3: CAWSQGVWEPQHF

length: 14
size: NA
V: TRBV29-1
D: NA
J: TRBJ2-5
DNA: TGCAGCGTTATCGGGGGAATAAGTGAGGAGACCCAGTACTTC
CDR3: CSVIGGISEETQYF

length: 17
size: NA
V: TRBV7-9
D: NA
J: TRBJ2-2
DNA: TGTGCCAGCAGCTTAGATTCTAGGAGGTGGCTCACCGGGGAGCTGTTTTTT
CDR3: CASSLDSRRWLTGELFF

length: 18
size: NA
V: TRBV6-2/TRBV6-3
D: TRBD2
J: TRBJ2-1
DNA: TGTGCCAGCAGTTACTCCCCTTCCGTCGGGGGGGCCCGGGGTGAGCAGTTCTTC
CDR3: CASSYSPSVGGARGEQFF

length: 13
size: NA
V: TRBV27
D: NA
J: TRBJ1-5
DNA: TGTGCCAGCAGTTTAGGGACATCTCAGCCCCAGCATTTT
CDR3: CASSLGTSQPQHF

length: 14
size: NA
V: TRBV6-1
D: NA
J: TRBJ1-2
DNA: TGTGCCAGCAGTGAAGATACGGACAACATAGGCTACACCTTC
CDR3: CASSEDTDNIGYTF

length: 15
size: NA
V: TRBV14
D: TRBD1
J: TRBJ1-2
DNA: TGTGCCAGCAGCCAAAGGACAGGGGGCTATGGAGGCTACACCTTC
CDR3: CASSQRTGGYGGYTF

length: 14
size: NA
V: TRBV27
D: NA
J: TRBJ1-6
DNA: TGTGCCAGCAGTGAGAGGGGGTTTAATTCACCCCTCCACTTT
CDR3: CASSERGFNSPLHF

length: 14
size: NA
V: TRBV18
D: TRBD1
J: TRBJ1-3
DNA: TGTGCCAGCTCCCCCGACAGGGACGAAAACACCATATATTTT
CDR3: CASSPDRDENTIYF

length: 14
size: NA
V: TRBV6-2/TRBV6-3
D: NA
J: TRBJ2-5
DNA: TGTGCCAGCAGTTATTCAGGGTACCAAGAGACCCAGTACTTC
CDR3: CASSYSGYQETQYF

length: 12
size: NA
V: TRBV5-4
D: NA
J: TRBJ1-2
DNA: TGTGCCAGCAGCTCGGGACTCTATGGCTACACCTTC
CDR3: CASSSGLYGYTF